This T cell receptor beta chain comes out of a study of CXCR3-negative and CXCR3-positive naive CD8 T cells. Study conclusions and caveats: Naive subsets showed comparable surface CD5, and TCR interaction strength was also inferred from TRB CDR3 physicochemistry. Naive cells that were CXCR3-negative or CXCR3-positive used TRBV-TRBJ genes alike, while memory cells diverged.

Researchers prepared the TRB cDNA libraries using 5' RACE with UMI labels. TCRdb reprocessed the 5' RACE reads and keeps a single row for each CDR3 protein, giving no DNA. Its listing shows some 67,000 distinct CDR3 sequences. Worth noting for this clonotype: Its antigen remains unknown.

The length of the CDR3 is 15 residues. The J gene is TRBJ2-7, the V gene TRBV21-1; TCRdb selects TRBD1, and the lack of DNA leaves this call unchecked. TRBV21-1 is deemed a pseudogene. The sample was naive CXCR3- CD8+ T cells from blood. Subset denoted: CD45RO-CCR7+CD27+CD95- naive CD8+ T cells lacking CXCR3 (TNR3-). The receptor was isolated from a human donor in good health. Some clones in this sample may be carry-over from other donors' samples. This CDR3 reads CASRKQGVESYEQYF.